These 24 T cell receptor beta chains share one sample of origin, sequenced in a study of monozygotic twins with inflammatory bowel disease (dated by TCRdb to between 2018 and 2021). Library creation used 5' RACE. Instrument on record: Illumina HiSeq 2500. The reads underwent TCRdb reprocessing, giving one record for each CDR3 protein sequence and no DNA. The sample table includes about 99,000 distinct CDR3 sequences. The top ten hold roughly 1.8% of the sample. The sequenced sample was blood. The source is a human donor with ulcerative colitis or Crohn's disease, or a healthy co-twin of an affected twin (not recorded which).

The chain recombines TRBV18 with TRBJ2-7; TCRdb selects TRBD1, and the lack of DNA leaves this call unchecked. This CDR3 is built from 12 residues. The germline V gene encodes CDR1 KGHSH and CDR2 LQKENI. This chain's CDR3 is CASSPGGREQYF. The whole variable domain, filled in from reference TRBV18 and TRBJ2-7, reads NAGVMQNPRHLVRRRGQEARLRCSPMKGHSHVYWYRQLPEEGLKFMVYLQKENIIDESGMPKERFSAEFPKEGPSILRIQQVVRGDSAAYFCASSPGGREQYFGPGTRLTVT.

V gene TRBV29-1 combines with J gene TRBJ2-2; TCRdb returns TRBD1, unconfirmable since there is no DNA. CDR1 is SQVTM, CDR2 ANQGSEA, per germline. CDR3 length equals 14 residues. This CDR3 is CSVAGQGVGGELFF.

The rearrangement uses TRBV20-1 and TRBJ1-1; checking the TCRdb D call of TRBD1 is not possible without DNA. Germline V gene lookup returns CDR1 DFQATT and CDR2 SNEGSKA (reference sequence). The CDR3 has 13 amino acids. The CDR3 loop reads CSEYRVMNTEAFF.

The rearrangement uses TRBV11-2 and TRBJ2-1; TCRdb gives TRBD2 as the D gene, but with no DNA this cannot be confirmed. The CDR3 contains 18 residues. Germline CDR1 and CDR2: SGHAT and FQNNGV. CDR3 amino acids: CASSFWLAGGGSYNEQFF.

CDR3 residues: CASSAVYLGPGKEQYF. The chain is built from TRBV9 and TRBJ2-7; there is no DNA to check the TCRdb D call of TRBD1. The CDR3 consists of 16 residues. The germline CDR1 and CDR2 sequences are SGDLS and YYNGEE.

The chain recombines TRBV6-6 with TRBJ2-3. This CDR3 region has 13 residues. Looked up from germline, CDR1 is MNHNY and CDR2 is SVGAGI (reference sequence). CDR3 amino acids: CASSYLGQDTQYF.

The chain couples TRBV6-2 or TRBV6-3 to TRBJ2-7; the TCRdb call, TRBD1, lacks DNA for checking. Germline V gene data show CDR1 as MNHEY and CDR2 as SVGEGT. This CDR3 has 14 amino acids. The CDR3 reads CASITSPRSYEQYF.

The V and J genes are TRBV4-2 and TRBJ2-7; TCRdb's assignment of TRBD1 cannot be checked, as there is no DNA. The germline V gene encodes CDR1 LGHNA and CDR2 YNFKEQ. The length of the CDR3 is 15 residues. CDR3 sequence reads: CASSHPNRGGDEQYF.

This chain links TRBV24-1 with TRBJ1-1; absent DNA, TCRdb's TRBD1 call cannot be checked. The CDR3 length is 12 residues. The V gene's germline CDR1 is KGHDR and CDR2 SFDVKD. CDR3 protein: CATTGTNTEAFF.

The V and J genes are TRBV2 and TRBJ1-2; no DNA is available, so the TRBD1 call from TCRdb remains unchecked. The CDR3 has 14 residues. Germline V CDR1 and CDR2: SNHLY, FYNNEI. The CDR3 protein is CASGRTGANYGYTF. Combining the CDR3 with reference TRBV2 and TRBJ1-2 gives the whole variable domain EPEVTQTPSHQVTQMGQEVILRCVPISNHLYFYWYRQILGQKVEFLVSFYNNEISEKSEIFDDQFSVERPDGSNFTLKIRSTKLEDSAMYFCASGRTGANYGYTFGSGTRLTVV.

The chain is built from TRBV5-1 and TRBJ2-7; with no DNA, the TCRdb D assignment of TRBD1 cannot be verified. CDR3 length equals 13 residues. From germline, CDR1 is SGHRS and CDR2 YFSETQ. The CDR3 sequence is CASSLVTGYEQYF.

The rearrangement uses TRBV5-1 and TRBJ2-2; the D gene TCRdb calls, TRBD2, cannot be checked with no DNA. Germline-derived CDR1 and CDR2 are SGHRS and YFSETQ. CDR3 length: 15 amino acids. The CDR3 region is CASSVSGLVAGELFF.

V gene TRBV5-1 combines with J gene TRBJ2-7. From germline, CDR1 is SGHRS and CDR2 YFSETQ. This CDR3 contains 12 residues. Here the CDR3 reads CASRSSLYEQYF.

The chain uses TRBV9 and TRBJ2-3; TCRdb selects TRBD2, and the lack of DNA leaves this call unchecked. Germline CDR1 and CDR2: SGDLS and YYNGEE. The CDR3 covers 16 residues. CDR3 in amino acids: CASSVVAGKSTDTQYF. Variable domain in full (rest from reference TRBV9 and TRBJ2-3): DSGVTQTPKHLITATGQRVTLRCSPRSGDLSVYWYQQSLDQGLQFLIQYYNGEERAKGNILERFSAQQFPDLHSELNLSSLELGDSALYFCASSVVAGKSTDTQYFGPGTRLTVL.

The chain employs TRBV30 and TRBJ2-1; TCRdb's D call, TRBD1, is unchecked because there is no DNA. CDR1 GTSNPN and CDR2 SVGIG come from the germline V gene (reference sequence). The CDR3 sequence is 13 residues long. The CDR3 loop is CAWNGGSYNEQFF. The whole variable domain, remainder taken from reference TRBV30 and TRBJ2-1, is SQTIHQWPATLVQPVGSPLSLECTVEGTSNPNLYWYRQAAGRGLQLLFYSVGIGQISSEVPQNLSASRPQDRQFILSSKKLLLSDSGFYLCAWNGGSYNEQFFGPGTRLTVL.

The chain couples TRBV9 to TRBJ2-1; absent DNA, TCRdb's TRBD1 call cannot be checked. The germline V gene has CDR1 SGDLS and CDR2 YYNGEE. The CDR3 length is 12 residues. CDR3 region: CASSGGSNEQFF.

The chain is built from TRBV6-5 and TRBJ2-7; TCRdb names TRBD1, which stays unverified in the absence of DNA. Germline CDR1 is MNHEY and CDR2 is SVGAGI. CDR3 size: 13 residues. This CDR3 is CASRTGGSYEQYF.

V and J are TRBV5-1 and TRBJ1-1; the D gene TCRdb calls, TRBD1, cannot be checked with no DNA. This CDR3 has 14 residues. CDR1 SGHRS and CDR2 YFSETQ come from the germline V gene. CDR3 protein: CASSPNPGDTEAFF.

The V and J genes are TRBV7-2 and TRBJ1-1; as DNA is missing, the TRBD1 call by TCRdb cannot be tested. CDR3 length: 15 residues. Looked up from germline, CDR1 is SGHTA and CDR2 is FQGNSA. CDR3 region: CASSRKWQGSTEAFF.

The chain has TRBV10-3 and TRBJ2-5; no DNA is available, so the TRBD2 call from TCRdb remains unchecked. The germline V gene encodes CDR1 ENHRY and CDR2 SYGVKD. This CDR3 has 16 amino acids. The CDR3 protein is CAISGANLAGGETQYF.

The J gene is TRBJ2-3, the V gene TRBV5-1; the D call of TRBD1 rests on TCRdb alone, since no DNA is present to check it. This CDR3 contains 16 residues. Germline-derived CDR1 and CDR2 are SGHRS and YFSETQ. The CDR3 region is CASTPGGTGVADTQYF.

The V gene is TRBV12-3 or TRBV12-4, the J gene TRBJ2-5; TCRdb's D call of TRBD1 is untestable without DNA. This CDR3 contains 15 residues. CDR3 protein: CASSQNRGAEETQYF.

The J gene is TRBJ2-7, the V gene TRBV5-1; there is no DNA to check the TCRdb D call of TRBD1. This CDR3 spans 14 amino acids. CDR1 is SGHRS and CDR2 is YFSETQ in the germline V gene. CDR3 sequence reads: CASSFGQDTYEQYF.

The rearrangement uses TRBV6-1 and TRBJ1-6; the TCRdb call, TRBD1, lacks DNA for checking. Germline CDR1 and CDR2: MNHNS and SASEGT. The CDR3 loop spans 14 amino acids. Here the CDR3 reads CASSGRTANSPLHF.